This TCR beta chain appears in the sequencing data of a study of beta chain features in type 1 diabetes. Study results and limitations: The naive, central memory and Treg TCRB repertoires showed an apparent similarity that was greater among patients than among healthy donors. When VDJ junctions were examined, type 1 diabetes patients showed fewer insertions and more deletions. Possibly, sequencing cDNA over-represented cells that had high TCR expression levels.

The authors reverse transcribed all of the isolated RNA, so sequencing captured expressed TCRB transcripts. Assay: immunoSEQ multiplex PCR; the TCRdb copy retains only in-frame clones and omits some. Among 390,000 or so clones listed, approximately 15% were seen once. CDR1 is SGHAT and CDR2 is FQNNGV in the germline V gene. The ends were cut back, 0 bases at V and 8 bases at J, with 15 bases in the middle. The CDR3 sequence is 15 residues long. This clone has more than one count but fewer than ten. Antigen specificity is unknown. Central memory, naive, regulatory and stem cell-like memory CD4+ cells were sorted by CD45RO/CCR7/CD25/CD127/CD95/CD27.

The receptor was isolated from a man under 40 in good health. Source material: naive CD4+ T cells from blood. The chain recombines TRBV11-2 with TRBJ2-3; D could derive from TRBD1 or TRBD2 (6 bases each). The CDR3 sequence is CASSLDGGRVGTQYF. CDR3 nucleotide sequence: TGTGCCAGCAGCTTAGACGGGGGCAGGGTCGGTACGCAGTATTTT.